The 10 T cell receptor beta chains in this list originate from one sample, sequenced in a study of cytomegalovirus exposure and HLA in healthy donors. The PCR was carried out with 60 Vbeta primers and 13 Jbeta primers. Repertoires were generated with immunoSEQ multiplex PCR, while TCRdb's copy carries only in-frame clones and drops some. The sample lists approximately 120,000 clones, 76% occurring once. Sample: PBMCs. The receptors stem from a man aged 45-65 years in good health and CMV-seronegative.

The DNA of the CDR3 is TGTGCCAGTAGTACCGGGACAGGGGGCGCAGGGGAAAAACTGTTTTTT. It translates to CASSTGTGGAGEKLFF. The rearrangement uses TRBV19 and TRBJ1-4, with 12 positions matching TRBD1. Looked up from germline, CDR1 is LNHDA and CDR2 is SQIVND (reference sequence). The V gene end was trimmed by 4 bases and the J gene end by 8 bases; junction bases not matched to a gene: 8. CDR3 length equals 16 residues.

The rearrangement links TRBV29-1 to TRBJ1-1; 7 nucleotides match TRBD1. With 7 bases clipped from V and 9 bases from J, the junction kept 11 bases outside the gene matches. Germline lookup yields CDR1 SQVTM and CDR2 ANQGSEA. The CDR3 sequence is 12 residues long. The DNA of the CDR3 is TGCAGCGCTCGGACAGGAGGTCTGAAAGCTTTCTTT. It codes for CSARTGGLKAFF. The full variable domain, its missing parts supplied by reference TRBV29-1 and TRBJ1-1, is SAVISQKPSRDICQRGTSLTIQCQVDSQVTMMFWYRQQPGQSLTLIATANQGSEATYESGFVIDKFPISRPNLTFSTLTVSNMSPEDSSIYLCSARTGGLKAFFGQGTRLTVV.

The genes are TRBV5-5 and TRBJ1-3, with 10 bases that match TRBD1. Per germline, CDR1 SGHKS and CDR2 YYEKEE (reference sequence). V gave up 4 bases and J gave up 4 bases; unmatched junction bases: 5. This CDR3 is built from 15 residues. The CDR3 bases are TGTGCCAGCAGCCCAGACAGGGGGCGAGGAAACACCATATATTTT. Translation: CASSPDRGRGNTIYF.

The chain carries TRBV10-2 and TRBJ1-1, with D perhaps TRBD1 (5 bases). Trimming left V 2 bases short and J 2 bases short, with 9 bases between. This CDR3 has 14 residues. Germline assignment: CDR1 WSHSY and CDR2 SAAADI. CDR3 DNA sequence: TGCGCCAGCAGTGAGAACGGGGGAAACACTGAAGCTTTCTTT. Protein sequence: CASSENGGNTEAFF.

J is TRBJ1-2 and V is TRBV28; D gene ambiguous. The CDR3 has 11 amino acids. The germline V gene has CDR1 MDHEN and CDR2 SYDVKM. V was trimmed by 7 bases and J by 7 bases, leaving 10 bases between them. CDR3 sequence (DNA): TGTGCCAGCACCCGAGGTCGTGGCTACACCTTC. Residues: CASTRGRGYTF.

V usage is TRBV9 and J usage is TRBJ2-2, with D maybe TRBD1 (6 bases). The germline gives CDR1 SGDLS, CDR2 YYNGEE. The CDR3 has 15 amino acids. Trimming removed 4 bases at V and 7 bases at J, with 17 bases between. CDR3 sequence reads: CASSTTRGSGGELFF. The CDR3 DNA reads TGTGCCAGCAGCACGACCAGGGGTTCTGGCGGGGAGCTGTTTTTT.

The chain uses TRBV5-6 and TRBJ2-3; a weak D match, TRBD1 (6 bases). The germline CDR1 and CDR2 sequences are SGHDT and YYEEEE. The CDR3 is 15 amino acids. V lost 4 bases, J lost 5 bases, and 17 bases lay in between. The chain's CDR3 is CASSQPFNREDTQYF. CDR3 nucleotides: TGTGCCAGCAGCCAACCGTTCAACAGGGAAGATACGCAGTATTTT.

On this clone itself: Other DNA sequences from this sample encode an identical CDR3 as well. The gene calls are TRBV5-1 and TRBJ2-3; 11 bases align to TRBD2. CDR3 size: 15 residues. V shed 2 bases, J shed 4 bases, and the junction held 3 bases outside the gene matches. From germline, CDR1 is SGHRS and CDR2 YFSETQ. In nucleotides, the CDR3 is TGCGCCAGCAGCTTAACTAGCGGGGGCGCAGATACGCAGTATTTT. Residues: CASSLTSGGADTQYF.

A note on this clone: Germline and junction disagree at one end, which may indicate a read error. This chain uses TRBV5-1 with TRBJ1-5; 9 bases are a match to TRBD1. Per the germline V gene, CDR1 is SGHRS and CDR2 is YFSETQ. This CDR3 has 15 amino acids. CDR3 nucleotides: TGCGCCGGCAGCTTGGGGACAGGGTTCAATCAGCCCCAGCATTTT. Translated, it gives CAGSLGTGFNQPQHF. Variable domain in full (rest from reference TRBV5-1 and TRBJ1-5): KAGVTQTPRYLIKTRGQQVTLSCSPISGHRSVSWYQQTPGQGLQFLFEYFSETQRNKGNFPGRFSGRQFSNSRSEMNVSTLELGDSALYLCAGSLGTGFNQPQHFGDGTRLSIL.

This chain joins TRBV4-2 and TRBJ1-2; no clear D gene. Germline V gene sequence: CDR1 LGHNA, CDR2 YNFKEQ. This CDR3 has 17 amino acids. V was clipped by 1 base and J by 1 base, with 16 bases between them. This chain's CDR3 is CASSQASPSAGNYGYTF. The CDR3 nucleotides are TGTGCCAGCAGCCAAGCTAGCCCGTCGGCAGGTAACTATGGCTACACCTTC.